This is a list of T cell receptor beta chains from one sample in a study of neurological immune-mediated disorders. TCRdb re-analysed the 5' RACE reads in MiXCR, keeping a single row per CDR3 protein. The sample lists around 30,000 distinct CDR3 sequences, 2% to 2.5% occurring once. Sequenced material: PBMCs. These receptors were taken from a woman aged 50 to 65 with multiple sclerosis. Each CDR3 is given with its conserved first and last residue. The D gene is left open where the match is weak. Some rows mark clone size as missing; the rest say once, few, many or name a class of expanded clone.

size: many
D: TRBD2
V: TRBV20-1
J: TRBJ2-2
CDR3: CSAARWEAGGPESTGELFF
DNA: TGCAGTGCTGCCCGATGGGAAGCGGGAGGGCCAGAGTCCACCGGGGAGCTGTTTTTT

size: few
D: NA
V: TRBV20-1
J: TRBJ2-7
CDR3: CSAREPHGGTYEQYF
DNA: TGCAGTGCTAGAGAACCACACGGAGGGACCTACGAGCAGTACTTC

size: NA
D: NA
V: TRBV20-1
J: TRBJ1-1
CDR3: CSALPGSGEEGNTEAFF
DNA: TGCAGTGCGCTTCCGGGGTCAGGGGAAGAGGGGAACACTGAAGCTTTCTTT

size: many
D: NA
V: TRBV29-1
J: TRBJ1-2
CDR3: CSVDSFNYGYTF
DNA: TGCAGCGTTGACAGCTTTAACTATGGCTACACCTTC

size: many
D: TRBD2
V: TRBV20-1
J: TRBJ2-7
CDR3: CSAREGLALEQYF
DNA: TGCAGTGCTAGAGAGGGACTAGCTCTCGAGCAGTACTTC

size: medium-sized
D: NA
V: TRBV7-2
J: TRBJ2-5
CDR3: CASSLGEGHKYF
DNA: TGTGCCAGCAGCTTAGGGGAAGGGCATAAGTACTTC

size: NA
D: TRBD1
V: TRBV6-2/TRBV6-3
J: TRBJ2-7
CDR3: CASTEPGTGTAYEQYF
DNA: TGTGCCAGCACCGAACCCGGGACAGGTACCGCCTACGAGCAGTACTTC

size: many
D: NA
V: TRBV12-3/TRBV12-4
J: TRBJ1-1
CDR3: CASTNHGRGAFF
DNA: TGTGCCAGCACCAACCATGGGAGGGGAGCTTTCTTT

size: many
D: NA
V: TRBV5-1
J: TRBJ1-5
CDR3: CASSLEEGGQYSNQPQNF
DNA: TGCGCCAGCAGCTTAGAGGAGGGTGGACAGTATAGCAATCAGCCCCAGAATTTT

size: many
D: TRBD1
V: TRBV3-1
J: TRBJ2-3
CDR3: CASSPDRAFGTQYF
DNA: TGTGCCAGCAGCCCGGACAGGGCGTTTGGTACGCAGTATTTT

size: many
D: NA
V: TRBV3-1
J: TRBJ2-5
CDR3: CASSRGGNQETQYF
DNA: TGTGCCAGCAGCCGGGGCGGGAACCAAGAGACCCAGTACTTC

size: NA
D: NA
V: TRBV29-1
J: TRBJ2-3
CDR3: CSVGVAADTQYF
DNA: TGCAGCGTTGGGGTAGCAGCAGATACGCAGTATTTT

size: many
D: NA
V: TRBV7-6
J: TRBJ1-5
CDR3: CASSLGRGGGQPQHF
DNA: TGTGCCAGCAGCTTAGGGCGGGGGGGAGGACAGCCCCAGCATTTT

size: few
D: NA
V: TRBV6-1
J: TRBJ2-7
CDR3: CASSLERPYEQYF
DNA: TGTGCCAGCAGTCTCGAGCGGCCCTACGAGCAGTACTTC

size: many
D: NA
V: TRBV7-2
J: TRBJ2-5
CDR3: CASTSRPVETQYF
DNA: TGTGCCAGCACCTCCAGACCCGTAGAGACCCAGTACTTC

size: NA
D: NA
V: TRBV7-3
J: TRBJ1-1
CDR3: CASRQDGLNTEAFF
DNA: TGTGCCAGCAGACAAGACGGTCTGAACACTGAAGCTTTCTTT

size: many
D: NA
V: TRBV4-1
J: TRBJ2-7
CDR3: CASSRAGGASYEQYF
DNA: TGCGCCAGCAGCCGGGCCGGAGGGGCCTCCTACGAGCAGTACTTC

size: many
D: TRBD1
V: TRBV6-6
J: TRBJ1-1
CDR3: CASSTTGFAAFF
DNA: TGTGCCAGCAGCACGACAGGGTTTGCAGCTTTCTTT

size: many
D: NA
V: TRBV20-1
J: TRBJ2-3
CDR3: CSARIPGGTDTQYF
DNA: TGCAGTGCTAGGATACCAGGGGGCACAGATACGCAGTATTTT

size: many
D: NA
V: TRBV7-2
J: TRBJ1-4
CDR3: CASSSGGSSSEKLFF
DNA: TGTGCCAGCAGCTCCGGGGGGAGTTCGAGTGAAAAACTGTTTTTT

size: many
D: TRBD2
V: TRBV20-1
J: TRBJ2-1
CDR3: CSASLLGLAVGEQFF
DNA: TGCAGTGCTAGTTTATTGGGACTAGCGGTCGGTGAGCAGTTCTTC

size: many
D: NA
V: TRBV11-3
J: TRBJ1-6
CDR3: CASSLGDSPLHF
DNA: TGTGCCAGCAGCTTGGGGGATTCACCCCTCCACTTT

size: many
D: TRBD1
V: TRBV20-1
J: TRBJ1-5
CDR3: CSARGVRDRDNQPQHF
DNA: TGCAGTGCTAGAGGAGTCCGGGACAGGGACAATCAGCCCCAGCATTTT

size: many
D: NA
V: TRBV27
J: TRBJ2-7
CDR3: CASRRNRDEQYF
DNA: TGTGCCAGCAGACGTAACAGGGACGAGCAGTACTTC

size: many
D: NA
V: TRBV10-3
J: TRBJ2-3
CDR3: CAISESAASTDTQYF
DNA: TGTGCCATCAGTGAGTCCGCAGCTAGCACAGATACGCAGTATTTT

size: many
D: TRBD1
V: TRBV5-1
J: TRBJ2-1
CDR3: CASSVDRGRNEQFF
DNA: TGCGCCAGCAGCGTTGACAGGGGGCGGAATGAGCAGTTCTTC

size: many
D: TRBD2
V: TRBV18
J: TRBJ2-1
CDR3: CASSASGGSVYNEQFF
DNA: TGTGCCAGCTCCGCTAGCGGGGGGTCGGTCTACAATGAGCAGTTCTTC

size: medium-sized
D: TRBD1
V: TRBV27
J: TRBJ1-4
CDR3: CASSSLRQGLEKLFF
DNA: TGTGCCAGCAGTTCCCTCCGACAGGGCTTAGAAAAACTGTTTTTT

size: many
D: NA
V: TRBV6-5
J: TRBJ1-1
CDR3: CASSTPTEAFF
DNA: TGTGCCAGCAGTACTCCCACTGAAGCTTTCTTT

size: many
D: NA
V: TRBV25-1
J: TRBJ1-1
CDR3: CASSEYSGANTEAFF
DNA: TGTGCCAGCAGTGAATATTCCGGTGCGAACACTGAAGCTTTCTTT

size: many
D: TRBD1
V: TRBV5-1
J: TRBJ2-5
CDR3: CASSVGTGPTQETQYF
DNA: TGCGCCAGCAGCGTGGGGACAGGGCCTACCCAAGAGACCCAGTACTTC

size: many
D: NA
V: TRBV7-9
J: TRBJ1-2
CDR3: CASSLATPSDGYTF
DNA: TGTGCCAGCAGCTTAGCGACACCCTCGGACGGCTACACCTTC

size: medium-sized
D: TRBD2
V: TRBV20-1
J: TRBJ2-7
CDR3: CSARDPSGRGEQYF
DNA: TGCAGTGCTAGAGACCCAAGCGGGAGAGGAGAGCAGTACTTC

size: many
D: NA
V: TRBV11-3
J: TRBJ1-5
CDR3: CASSFYTGQPQHF
DNA: TGTGCCAGCAGCTTCTACACAGGGCAGCCCCAGCATTTT

size: many
D: NA
V: TRBV3-1
J: TRBJ1-2
CDR3: CASSTGGAHYGYTF
DNA: TGTGCCAGCAGCACGGGGGGCGCCCACTATGGCTACACCTTC

size: many
D: NA
V: TRBV7-2
J: TRBJ2-3
CDR3: CASSLDRTDTQYF
DNA: TGTGCCAGCAGCTTAGACAGAACAGATACGCAGTATTTT

size: many
D: TRBD2
V: TRBV12-3/TRBV12-4
J: TRBJ2-7
CDR3: CASSLTSAYEQYF
DNA: TGTGCCAGCAGTTTGACTAGCGCCTACGAGCAGTACTTC

size: many
D: NA
V: TRBV5-1
J: TRBJ2-1
CDR3: CASSHGDAGPNEQFF
DNA: TGCGCCAGCAGCCATGGGGACGCAGGGCCCAATGAGCAGTTCTTC

size: many
D: TRBD1
V: TRBV5-1
J: TRBJ1-2
CDR3: CASSSTTGPTYGYTF
DNA: TGCGCCAGCAGCTCCACGACAGGGCCCACCTATGGCTACACCTTC

size: many
D: TRBD1
V: TRBV20-1
J: TRBJ2-1
CDR3: CSARTGTGSYNEQFF
DNA: TGCAGTGCTAGAACCGGGACAGGGTCCTACAATGAGCAGTTCTTC

size: many
D: TRBD1
V: TRBV20-1
J: TRBJ1-1
CDR3: CSAAGTGRFGTEAFF
DNA: TGCAGTGCTGCCGGGACAGGGAGGTTCGGGACTGAAGCTTTCTTT

size: many
D: TRBD1
V: TRBV5-1
J: TRBJ2-1
CDR3: CASSRDRGQINEQFF
DNA: TGCGCCAGCAGCAGGGACAGGGGGCAGATCAATGAGCAGTTCTTC

size: many
D: NA
V: TRBV27
J: TRBJ2-3
CDR3: CASSLAAGWNQDTQYF
DNA: TGTGCCAGCAGTTTAGCGGCAGGATGGAACCAAGATACGCAGTATTTT

size: many
D: TRBD1
V: TRBV5-1
J: TRBJ2-7
CDR3: CASSSGTGLIEQYF
DNA: TGCGCCAGCAGTTCCGGGACAGGGTTGATCGAGCAGTACTTC

size: few
D: NA
V: TRBV12-3/TRBV12-4
J: TRBJ1-1
CDR3: CASTAGVPNTEAFF
DNA: TGTGCCAGCACCGCGGGGGTGCCGAACACTGAAGCTTTCTTT